Listed below are T cell receptor beta chains from one sample, sequenced in a study of PD-1 blockade in classical Hodgkin lymphoma. Measured with immunoSEQ multiplex PCR; TCRdb has only the in-frame clones, and not every one. The repertoire holds more than 10,000 clones, with nearly 80% as singletons. The sample was peripheral blood mononuclear cells (PBMCs), taken before the second cycle of nivolumab. The receptors shown here come from a human donor with classical Hodgkin lymphoma. The CDR3 runs from the conserved cysteine through the conserved F or W. A D gene is named only where the DNA matches it firmly. Size is omitted from some rows. Given values are once, few, many or a class for expanded clones.

v_gene: TRBV18; d_gene: NA; abundance: NA; j_gene: TRBJ1-5; CDR3aa: CASSPIPRTPSNQPQHF; CDR3nt: TGTGCCAGCTCACCAATCCCCCGGACACCAAGCAATCAGCCCCAGCATTTT
v_gene: TRBV5-1; d_gene: NA; abundance: NA; j_gene: TRBJ2-7; CDR3aa: CASSPALRTYEQYF; CDR3nt: TGCGCCAGCAGCCCAGCCTTGAGAACCTACGAGCAGTACTTC
v_gene: TRBV7-3; d_gene: TRBD2; abundance: few; j_gene: TRBJ2-7; CDR3aa: CASSPQPGGTAYEQYF; CDR3nt: TGTGCCAGCAGCCCCCAACCGGGGGGGACCGCTTACGAGCAGTACTTC
v_gene: TRBV6-5; d_gene: NA; abundance: NA; j_gene: TRBJ1-2; CDR3aa: CASRYGIRGYTF; CDR3nt: TGTGCCAGCAGATACGGGATTAGGGGCTACACCTTC
v_gene: TRBV5-4; d_gene: TRBD2; abundance: NA; j_gene: TRBJ2-2; CDR3aa: CASSYYSGVNTGELFF; CDR3nt: TGTGCCAGCAGCTATTATAGCGGGGTGAACACCGGGGAGCTGTTTTTT
v_gene: TRBV11-2; d_gene: NA; abundance: NA; j_gene: TRBJ2-4; CDR3aa: CASSFGQLAKNIQYF; CDR3nt: TGTGCCAGCAGCTTTGGCCAACTAGCCAAAAACATTCAGTACTTC
v_gene: TRBV6-5; d_gene: NA; abundance: few; j_gene: TRBJ2-3; CDR3aa: CASSYEGVSTDTQYF; CDR3nt: TGTGCCAGCAGTTACGAGGGGGTGAGCACAGATACGCAGTATTTT
v_gene: TRBV12-5; d_gene: TRBD1; abundance: NA; j_gene: TRBJ2-7; CDR3aa: CASGLRVGTAVYEQYF; CDR3nt: TGTGCTAGTGGTTTGCGGGTCGGGACAGCCGTCTACGAGCAGTACTTC
v_gene: TRBV4-2; d_gene: NA; abundance: NA; j_gene: TRBJ1-3; CDR3aa: CASSQEIWGNTIYF; CDR3nt: TGTGCCAGCAGCCAAGAGATCTGGGGAAACACCATATATTTT
v_gene: TRBV28; d_gene: TRBD1; abundance: few; j_gene: TRBJ1-2; CDR3aa: CASNTGGRGYTF; CDR3nt: TGTGCCAGCAACACAGGGGGCCGAGGCTACACCTTC
v_gene: TRBV10-3; d_gene: NA; abundance: NA; j_gene: TRBJ1-1; CDR3aa: CAISEGQEGINTEAFF; CDR3nt: TGTGCCATCAGTGAAGGCCAGGAAGGGATTAACACTGAAGCTTTCTTT
v_gene: TRBV9; d_gene: NA; abundance: NA; j_gene: TRBJ1-2; CDR3aa: CASSVDWGDTAYGYTF; CDR3nt: TGTGCCAGCAGCGTAGATTGGGGGGACACCGCCTATGGCTACACCTTC
v_gene: TRBV19; d_gene: TRBD2; abundance: NA; j_gene: TRBJ2-1; CDR3aa: CASSTPAAAGGHEQFF; CDR3nt: TGTGCCAGTAGTACCCCAGCGGCAGCGGGAGGACACGAGCAGTTCTTC
v_gene: TRBV4-1; d_gene: TRBD1; abundance: NA; j_gene: TRBJ1-3; CDR3aa: CASSPGTGSGNTIYF; CDR3nt: TGCGCCAGCAGCCCCGGGACAGGTTCTGGAAACACCATATATTTT
v_gene: TRBV28; d_gene: NA; abundance: once; j_gene: TRBJ2-3; CDR3aa: CASSARGGQTSDTQYF; CDR3nt: TGTGCCAGCAGTGCTAGGGGGGGACAGACATCCGATACGCAGTATTTT
v_gene: TRBV5-1; d_gene: NA; abundance: NA; j_gene: TRBJ2-1; CDR3aa: CASSLRAGVEEQFF; CDR3nt: TGCGCCAGCAGCTTGAGGGCAGGGGTGGAAGAGCAGTTCTTC
v_gene: TRBV14; d_gene: TRBD1; abundance: NA; j_gene: TRBJ1-4; CDR3aa: CASSQSEQGVTNEKLFF; CDR3nt: TGTGCCAGCAGCCAATCGGAACAGGGGGTTACTAATGAAAAACTGTTTTTT
v_gene: TRBV18; d_gene: TRBD1; abundance: NA; j_gene: TRBJ1-4; CDR3aa: CASSPADRGGTNEKLFF; CDR3nt: TGTGCCAGCTCACCAGCAGACAGGGGTGGAACTAATGAAAAACTGTTTTTT
v_gene: TRBV29-1; d_gene: NA; abundance: NA; j_gene: TRBJ2-7; CDR3aa: CSVEGDSGSYEQYF; CDR3nt: TGCAGCGTTGAAGGGGACTCCGGCTCCTACGAGCAGTACTTC
v_gene: TRBV30; d_gene: NA; abundance: NA; j_gene: TRBJ1-2; CDR3aa: CAWNQPGGNGYTF; CDR3nt: TGTGCCTGGAATCAACCGGGGGGGAATGGCTACACCTTC
v_gene: TRBV25-1; d_gene: NA; abundance: NA; j_gene: TRBJ2-3; CDR3aa: CASSDQADTQYF; CDR3nt: TGTGCCAGCAGTGACCAAGCAGATACGCAGTATTTT
v_gene: TRBV6-1; d_gene: TRBD2; abundance: NA; j_gene: TRBJ2-7; CDR3aa: CASSESGLAGDAKIERSIYEQYF; CDR3nt: TGTGCCAGCAGTGAATCAGGACTAGCGGGAGACGCGAAAATAGAAAGGTCCATCTACGAGCAGTACTTC
v_gene: TRBV28; d_gene: TRBD1; abundance: NA; j_gene: TRBJ1-2; CDR3aa: CASSPDRGLGGYTF; CDR3nt: TGTGCCAGCAGTCCCGACAGGGGGCTCGGTGGCTACACCTTC
v_gene: TRBV7-3; d_gene: TRBD2; abundance: NA; j_gene: TRBJ2-3; CDR3aa: CASSKGTSGSTDTQYF; CDR3nt: TGTGCCAGCAGCAAAGGGACTAGCGGGAGCACAGATACGCAGTATTTT
v_gene: TRBV28; d_gene: NA; abundance: NA; j_gene: TRBJ1-3; CDR3aa: CASSYNPPGGNTIYF; CDR3nt: TGTGCCAGCAGTTATAACCCCCCCGGCGGAAACACCATATATTTT
v_gene: TRBV7-9; d_gene: NA; abundance: medium-sized; j_gene: TRBJ2-7; CDR3aa: CASSPTDSYEQYF; CDR3nt: TGTGCCAGCAGCCCAACCGACTCCTACGAGCAGTACTTC
v_gene: TRBV25-1; d_gene: TRBD2; abundance: few; j_gene: TRBJ2-7; CDR3aa: CASSDRTSGAYEQYF; CDR3nt: TGTGCCAGCAGTGATCGGACTAGCGGAGCCTACGAGCAGTACTTC
v_gene: TRBV10-2; d_gene: TRBD2; abundance: NA; j_gene: TRBJ2-1; CDR3aa: CASRPGTSGRNEQFF; CDR3nt: TGCGCCAGCAGACCCGGGACTAGCGGGAGGAATGAGCAGTTCTTC
v_gene: TRBV30; d_gene: NA; abundance: NA; j_gene: TRBJ2-7; CDR3aa: CAWSGAGFYEQYF; CDR3nt: TGTGCCTGGAGTGGGGCCGGCTTCTACGAGCAGTACTTC
v_gene: TRBV4-2; d_gene: NA; abundance: NA; j_gene: TRBJ1-1; CDR3aa: CASSQDVAGGAKVPFF; CDR3nt: NA
v_gene: TRBV7-8; d_gene: TRBD1; abundance: NA; j_gene: TRBJ2-1; CDR3aa: CASSLVFGTGGSYNEQFF; CDR3nt: TGTGCCAGCAGCTTAGTTTTCGGGACAGGAGGTTCCTACAATGAGCAGTTCTTC
v_gene: TRBV2; d_gene: TRBD1; abundance: few; j_gene: TRBJ1-2; CDR3aa: CASSSNLDREIYGYTF; CDR3nt: TGTGCCAGCAGTTCCAATCTAGACAGGGAAATCTATGGCTACACCTTC
v_gene: TRBV30; d_gene: TRBD2; abundance: NA; j_gene: TRBJ2-2; CDR3aa: CAWRRLAVPTGDTGELFF; CDR3nt: TGTGCCTGGAGAAGGCTAGCGGTCCCAACTGGGGACACCGGGGAGCTGTTTTTT
v_gene: TRBV5-6; d_gene: TRBD1; abundance: few; j_gene: TRBJ1-2; CDR3aa: CASSSTGVRIHGYTF; CDR3nt: TGTGCCAGCAGCTCAACAGGGGTGAGGATACATGGCTACACCTTC
v_gene: TRBV29-1; d_gene: NA; abundance: NA; j_gene: TRBJ1-2; CDR3aa: CSVELHGASNYGYTF; CDR3nt: TGCAGCGTTGAACTCCACGGGGCATCTAACTATGGCTACACCTTC
v_gene: TRBV12-5; d_gene: NA; abundance: few; j_gene: TRBJ2-5; CDR3aa: CASGLRGGETQYF; CDR3nt: TGTGCTAGTGGTTTGAGGGGGGGGGAGACCCAGTACTTC
v_gene: TRBV27; d_gene: NA; abundance: NA; j_gene: TRBJ2-3; CDR3aa: CASSFRGHDTQYF; CDR3nt: TGTGCCAGCAGTTTCCGGGGCCATGATACGCAGTATTTT
v_gene: TRBV5-6; d_gene: NA; abundance: NA; j_gene: TRBJ2-3; CDR3aa: CASSPQVAPDTQYF; CDR3nt: TGTGCCAGCAGCCCCCAGGTGGCCCCAGATACGCAGTATTTT
v_gene: TRBV4-1; d_gene: TRBD1; abundance: NA; j_gene: TRBJ1-2; CDR3aa: CASSQDLGTDYGYTF; CDR3nt: TGCGCCAGCAGCCAAGATCTAGGGACAGACTATGGCTACACCTTC
v_gene: TRBV18; d_gene: NA; abundance: NA; j_gene: TRBJ1-5; CDR3aa: CASSPPNTNQPQHF; CDR3nt: TGTGCCAGCTCACCACCGAACACGAATCAGCCCCAGCATTTT
v_gene: TRBV18; d_gene: TRBD2; abundance: NA; j_gene: TRBJ2-7; CDR3aa: CASSPTPKAGPSYEQYF; CDR3nt: TGTGCCAGCTCACCCACACCAAAAGCGGGACCCTCCTACGAGCAGTACTTC
v_gene: TRBV23-1; d_gene: NA; abundance: NA; j_gene: TRBJ1-3; CDR3aa: CASSQSTGNSGNTIYF; CDR3nt: TGCGCCAGCAGTCAATCTACAGGGAACTCTGGAAACACCATATATTTT
v_gene: TRBV7-6; d_gene: NA; abundance: few; j_gene: TRBJ2-7; CDR3aa: CASSFGTGPYEQYF; CDR3nt: TGTGCCAGCAGCTTCGGGACCGGACCCTACGAGCAGTACTTC